The 15 T cell receptor beta chains below all came from one sample that was sequenced in a study of shared clonotypes between healthy human individuals. Only in-frame clones appear in the TCRdb table, and some are missing; sequencing was by immunoSEQ multiplex PCR. The sample has about 1 million clones, 70% to 80% seen once; the top ten hold approximately 1.5%. The sequencing sample was made of memory CD4+ T cells sorted from blood. The subset: CD45RA-negative fraction. These receptors all stem from a man aged 18 to 30 in good health.

This chain uses TRBV28 with TRBJ1-6; D gene unclear. The ends were cut back, 5 bases at V and 10 bases at J, with 12 bases in the middle. The germline CDR1 and CDR2 sequences are MDHEN and SYDVKM. This CDR3 has 13 residues. CDR3 residues: CASSPPGESPLHF. CDR3 sequence (DNA): TGTGCCAGCAGTCCCCCCGGGGAATCACCCCTCCACTTT.

The V call is TRBV12-5, the J call TRBJ2-7; D is perhaps TRBD1 or TRBD2 (5 bases each). V was shortened by 4 bases and J by 3 bases, with 10 bases between the two germline ends. The CDR3 spans 13 residues. Germline V CDR1 and CDR2: LGHNT, FRNRAP. This CDR3 reads CASGSNGGYEQYF. The CDR3, as DNA: TGTGCTAGTGGTTCGAATGGGGGCTACGAGCAGTACTTC.

There are many counts of this clone. The chain couples TRBV5-8 to TRBJ1-2; 9 positions agree with TRBD1. The CDR3 runs to 14 residues. In germline, CDR1 is SGHTS, CDR2 YDEGEE. Trimming at V came to 0 bases and at J to 4 bases, leaving 1 base not matched to a gene. The DNA of the CDR3 is TGTGCCAGCAGCTTGGAACAGGGGGCCTATGGCTACACCTTC. Protein: CASSLEQGAYGYTF.

The V and J genes are TRBV6-6 and TRBJ2-1, with D maybe TRBD2 (6 bases). Trimming took 10 bases from V and 4 from J, leaving 20 bases between them. Germline values: CDR1 MNHNY, CDR2 SVGAGI (reference sequence). The CDR3 consists of 15 residues. The CDR3 here is CATSNPDSGYNEQFF. DNA for the CDR3: TGTGCCACCTCAAACCCCGATAGCGGTTACAATGAGCAGTTCTTC.

Concerning this clone itself: This may stem from a read error, because a much larger clone lies one nucleotide away. The chain uses TRBV27 and TRBJ1-6; D gene uncertain. The CDR3 length is 13 residues. V was clipped by 2 bases and J by 2 bases, with 1 base between them. Germline CDR1 MNHEY, CDR2 SMNVEV (reference sequence). The DNA of the CDR3 is TGTGCCAGCAGTTTAGCCTATAATTCACCCCTCCACTTT. Translating gives CASSLAYNSPLHF.

A note on this clone: Within the sample, other DNA sequences also encode this same CDR3. This sequence joins TRBV6-1 and TRBJ2-7; D not resolved. Trimming removed 1 base from V and 0 bases from J, with 4 bases in between. CDR1 is MNHNS, CDR2 SASEGT, per germline. The CDR3 totals 13 residues. CDR3 region: CASSEVNSYEQYF. Here the CDR3 DNA reads TGTGCCAGCAGTGAAGTGAACTCCTACGAGCAGTACTTC.

V is TRBV25-1 and J is TRBJ1-4; 10 bases are a match to TRBD1. V shed 4 bases, J shed 6 bases, and the junction held 8 bases outside the gene matches. Germline values: CDR1 MGHDK, CDR2 SYGVNS. The CDR3 sequence is 16 residues long. CDR3 amino acids: CASSVGLGQGHEKLFF. Written as DNA, the CDR3 is TGTGCCAGCAGTGTAGGTCTGGGACAGGGGCATGAAAAACTGTTTTTT. The whole variable domain, filled in from reference TRBV25-1 and TRBJ1-4, reads EADIYQTPRYLVIGTGKKITLECSQTMGHDKMYWYQQDPGMELHLIHYSYGVNSTEKGDLSSESTVSRIRTEHFPLTLESARPSHTSQYLCASSVGLGQGHEKLFFGSGTQLSVL.

This clone was counted only a few times. J is TRBJ2-3 and V is TRBV20-1; D unresolved. The CDR3 is 11 residues long. V was pared by 5 bases and J by 6 bases, with 9 bases between. CDR1 is DFQATT, CDR2 SNEGSKA, per germline (reference sequence). The CDR3 DNA reads as TGCAGTGCTGGACCGAAGGATACGCAGTATTTT. Translation: CSAGPKDTQYF.

This chain connects TRBV2 to TRBJ2-7; D gene uncertain. The length of the CDR3 is 13 residues. V was pared by 5 bases and J by 6 bases, with 14 bases between. Germline V gene data show CDR1 as SNHLY and CDR2 as FYNNEI. CDR3 protein: CASSNQPETEQYF. DNA of the CDR3: TGTGCCAGCAGTAACCAGCCAGAGACCGAGCAGTACTTC. The entire variable domain, with the rest obtained from reference TRBV2 and TRBJ2-7, is as follows: EPEVTQTPSHQVTQMGQEVILRCVPISNHLYFYWYRQILGQKVEFLVSFYNNEISEKSEIFDDQFSVERPDGSNFTLKIRSTKLEDSAMYFCASSNQPETEQYFGPGTRLTVT.

This chain joins TRBV18 and TRBJ1-3; D possibly corresponds to TRBD1 (5 bases). CDR3 size: 17 residues. The germline CDR1 and CDR2 sequences are KGHSH and LQKENI. The ends were cut back, 5 bases at V and 4 bases at J, with 21 bases in the middle. The CDR3 sequence: CASSFTGPRFSGNTIYF. CDR3 bases: TGTGCCAGCTCATTCACGGGGCCGAGATTCTCCGGAAACACCATATATTTT.

The rearrangement uses TRBV4-1 and TRBJ2-5, with D possibly being TRBD1 (5 bases). The V and J ends lost 0 bases and 5 bases respectively, with 19 bases between them. Germline CDR1 is MGHRA and CDR2 is YSYEKL. This CDR3 is built from 17 residues. In DNA, the CDR3 is TGCGCCAGCAGCCAAGAATCTTACAGGCGAATCGGGGAGACCCAGTACTTC. It specifies CASSQESYRRIGETQYF.

The chain employs TRBV6-1 and TRBJ1-4; possible D gene TRBD1, 6 bases. CDR3 size: 15 residues. Looked up from germline, CDR1 is MNHNS and CDR2 is SASEGT. V was trimmed by 6 bases and J by 7 bases, leaving 18 bases between them. CDR3 sequence: CASRDTSGGFEKLFF. Written as DNA, the CDR3 is TGTGCCAGCAGGGACACGTCTGGGGGCTTTGAAAAACTGTTTTTT.

The gene calls are TRBV4-1 and TRBJ2-7, with D possibly being TRBD2 (7 bases). The CDR3 length is 16 residues. Germline V gene sequence: CDR1 MGHRA, CDR2 YSYEKL. V shed 0 bases and J shed 1 base, with 13 bases lying between them. CDR3 protein: CASSQDTGGRSYEQYF. CDR3 nucleotides: TGCGCCAGCAGCCAAGATACGGGGGGCCGTTCCTACGAGCAGTACTTC.

The V gene is TRBV9, the J gene TRBJ1-6, with D uncertain. CDR1 is SGDLS and CDR2 is YYNGEE in the germline V gene. The CDR3 covers 13 residues. V lost 5 bases and J 6 bases, leaving 9 bases between the germline ends. As DNA, the CDR3 is TGTGCCAGCAGGGGAGGGCCTAATTCACCCCTCCACTTT. Its protein product is CASRGGPNSPLHF.

V gene TRBV5-1 combines with J gene TRBJ2-6; D is possibly TRBD2 (5 bases). Deletions cut 4 bases from V and 2 bases from J, with 13 bases between. From germline, CDR1 is SGHRS and CDR2 YFSETQ. The CDR3 extends over 16 amino acids. CDR3 in DNA: TGCGCCAGCAGCATACCCGCCGGGGCTGGGGCCAACGTCCTGACTTTC. Its protein is CASSIPAGAGANVLTF.